This TCR beta chain was recovered during a study of blood T cells in healthy people across ages. This clonotype was detected a few times. Its specificity is not known. Study-wide results and caveats: A conclusive naive versus antigen-experienced comparison was prevented by the unsorted PBMCs.

Alongside a J-beta primer mix, a sample-barcoded 5' primer served in a second PCR lasting about 6 to 12 cycles. One entry per CDR3 protein results from TCRdb running MiXCR on the 5' RACE reads. Altogether some 690,000 distinct CDR3 sequences are present, approximately 21% being singletons, with the ten largest covering 22%. Trimming removed 6 bases from V and 5 bases from J, with 10 bases in between. The CDR3 length is 11 residues. Germline loops: CDR1 SQVTM, CDR2 ANQGSEA. Sequenced material: blood. This chain joins TRBV29-1 and TRBJ2-5; D unresolved. The source of this sequence is a man aged 65-85 years in good health. CDR3 DNA sequence: TGCAGCGTCGGACCGTCGGAGACCCAGTACTTC. Its protein product is CSVGPSETQYF.